This TCR beta chain was captured by sequencing in a study of shared clonotypes between healthy human individuals. In the case of this clone: Its antigen is unknown.

Study-wide points: Genetic and exposure-history diversity was limited by the small donor number.

Sequenced by immunoSEQ multiplex PCR; TCRdb stores in-frame clones only, minus some. The table records about 1.5 million clones, approximately 98% of them present only once. The specimen sequenced was naive CD4+ T cells sorted from blood. As for subset: CD45RA+ positively selected. This receptor was taken from a man aged 25 to 45 in good health.

CDR3 nucleotides: TGTGCCAGCTCACCACCGCTGACGTACCAAGAGACCCAGTACTTC. It translates to CASSPPLTYQETQYF. The rearrangement uses TRBV18 and TRBJ2-5; no reliable D call. This CDR3 region has 15 residues. The V and J ends lost 0 bases and 0 bases respectively, with 8 bases between them. Germline V CDR1 and CDR2: KGHSH, LQKENI.